These T cell receptor beta chains were read from a single sample in a study of PD-1 blockade in mismatch repair-deficient tumors. The table came from immunoSEQ multiplex PCR; TCRdb's copy has only in-frame clones and leaves some out. The data hold around 100,000 clones, with about three quarters observed a single time. Sample: peripheral blood, taken 60 weeks after starting pembrolizumab. These receptors were obtained from an adult with mismatch repair-deficient cancer. Each CDR3 is given with its conserved first and last residue. Fields, in order: V gene, J gene, CDR3 protein.

TRBV6-1	TRBJ2-7	CASRFGGRGGDEQYF
TRBV5-4	TRBJ2-1	CASSLGAASSYNEQFF
TRBV5-6	TRBJ1-5	CASSLSPGLRNQPQHF
TRBV7-9	TRBJ1-2	CASSSTQTLRQRLYGYTF
TRBV11-3	TRBJ2-1	CASSLGTSVSGWYNEQFF
TRBV5-1	TRBJ2-5	CASSLPHQVGQGVPGETQYF
TRBV7-7	TRBJ2-1	CASSPDYYNEQFF
TRBV2	TRBJ2-3	CASSEGGGRSTDTQYF
TRBV19	TRBJ2-7	CASSIERTAEQYF
TRBV28	TRBJ1-2	CASSTTGDNYGYTF
TRBV9	TRBJ2-1	CASSFQDGTSLFF
TRBV7-2	TRBJ2-1	CASSLALWSGSTEQFF
TRBV25-1	TRBJ2-5	CASSEGTEQETQYF
TRBV6-6	TRBJ2-3	CASSPALITPGLSQYF
TRBV18	TRBJ2-5	CASSRLRTSQETQYF
TRBV4-2	TRBJ1-3	CASSQDLSISGNTIYF
TRBV7-9	TRBJ2-1	CASSPGSGRTNEQFF
TRBV28	TRBJ2-7	CASSLNGIGGEQYF
TRBV5-4	TRBJ1-2	CASSWGDRVDYTF
TRBV7-7	TRBJ1-1	CASSFRRDTEAFF
TRBV7-6	TRBJ1-1	CASSLIGDEAFF
TRBV19	TRBJ1-1	CASRKLRTEEAFF
TRBV11-3	TRBJ2-5	CASSPRDRGYEETQYF
TRBV30	TRBJ1-5	CAWGRDSYLNQPQHF
TRBV2	TRBJ2-3	CASSRDSDTQYF
TRBV19	TRBJ1-1	CASSIGTRAEAFF
TRBV5-4	TRBJ2-1	CASSPQGEVYNEQFF
TRBV6-6	TRBJ1-5	CASSPTGQGHQPQHF
TRBV23-1	TRBJ2-1	CASSPKVGLAGLDEQFF
TRBV5-1	TRBJ2-3	CASISTGLPGDTQYF
TRBV4-3	TRBJ1-1	CASRGPLRNTEAFF
TRBV27	TRBJ2-7	CASSLYRTSYEQYF
TRBV2	TRBJ1-2	CASSEATGVVNYGYTF
TRBV28	TRBJ2-1	CASSLSWTSGSIYNEQFF
TRBV2	TRBJ1-1	CASSEDGLDTEAFF
TRBV9	TRBJ2-5	CASSGQGRETQYF
TRBV4-1	TRBJ2-4	CASSLITSGSDLAKNIQYF
TRBV14	TRBJ1-3	CASSQVEVFNQRRRSGNTIYF
TRBV15	TRBJ2-1	CATSPGSYNEQFF
TRBV5-4	TRBJ2-1	CASSLVGVSEQFF
TRBV27	TRBJ2-7	CASAPGQQGWLYEQYF